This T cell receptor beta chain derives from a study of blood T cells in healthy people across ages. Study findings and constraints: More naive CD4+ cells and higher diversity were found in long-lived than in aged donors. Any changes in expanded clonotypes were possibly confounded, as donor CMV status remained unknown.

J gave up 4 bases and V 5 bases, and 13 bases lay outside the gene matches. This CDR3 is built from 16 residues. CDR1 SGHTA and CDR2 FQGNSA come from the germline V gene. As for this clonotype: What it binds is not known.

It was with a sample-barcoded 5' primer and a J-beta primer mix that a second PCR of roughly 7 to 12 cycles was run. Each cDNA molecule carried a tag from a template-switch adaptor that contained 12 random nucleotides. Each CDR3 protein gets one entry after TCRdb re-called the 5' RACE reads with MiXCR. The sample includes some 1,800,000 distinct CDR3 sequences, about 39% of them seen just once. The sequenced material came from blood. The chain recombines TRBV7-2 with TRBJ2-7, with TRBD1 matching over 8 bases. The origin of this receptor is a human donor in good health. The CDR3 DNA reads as TGTGCCAGCAGCGGGACTGGGACAGGTCGGACTTACGAGCAGTACTTC. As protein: CASSGTGTGRTYEQYF.